Listed here are 21 T cell receptor beta chains from one sample, sequenced in a study of cytomegalovirus exposure and HLA in healthy donors (dated by TCRdb to about 2017). Library prep was done by the immunoSEQ multiplex PCR assay. A mixture of 60 forward primers for TCR Vbeta segments and 13 reverse primers for TCR Jbeta segments was used in the multiplex PCR. This is the immuneACCESS table as TCRdb keeps it, with only in-frame sequences that have V and J called. A part of the clones is gone; compared with another copy, unresolved V genes explain less than half, and the rest is unexplained. The sample table lists 25,000 to 30,000 clones, 60% to 80% of them with a count of one. In total, the top ten clones hold 42% of the sample. Material for sequencing was PBMCs. The receptors were sampled from a male donor in good health and CMV-seropositive.

The J gene is TRBJ1-5, the V gene TRBV19; D may be TRBD1 (5 bases). Trimming removed 2 bases from V and 3 bases from J, with 11 bases in between. Germline CDR1 LNHDA, CDR2 SQIVND (reference sequence). The CDR3 is 15 residues long. The CDR3 DNA reads as TGTGCCAGTAGTATAATAGCGGGGGTCAATCAGCCCCAGCATTTT. It translates to CASSIIAGVNQPQHF.

This chain connects TRBV5-5 to TRBJ1-2; 7 bases fit TRBD1. The ends lost 3 bases at V and 0 bases at J; junction bases unmatched: 2. Germline V gene data show CDR1 as SGHKS and CDR2 as YYEKEE (reference sequence). The CDR3 is made up of 14 amino acids. The CDR3 protein is CASSSGTANYGYTF. The DNA for the CDR3 is TGTGCCAGCAGCTCCGGGACAGCTAACTATGGCTACACCTTC.

The chain uses TRBV19 and TRBJ1-1, with TRBD1 matching over 10 bases. The CDR3 is 11 residues long. Per germline, CDR1 LNHDA and CDR2 SQIVND (reference sequence). The V gene end was trimmed by 7 bases and the J gene end by 11 bases; junction bases not matched to a gene: 4. The CDR3 bases are TGTGCCAGTATCCGACAGGGGGCCGCTTTCTTT. Encoded protein: CASIRQGAAFF.

The rearrangement joins TRBV5-4 to TRBJ2-3; TRBD2 aligns across 8 bases. Germline V gives CDR1 SGHNT, CDR2 YYREEE (reference sequence). This CDR3 region has 17 residues. With V trimmed by 4 bases and J by 0 bases, 10 bases remained unmatched. Here the CDR3 reads CASSLKLAVASTDTQYF. CDR3 in DNA: TGTGCCAGCAGCCTCAAACTAGCGGTAGCTAGCACAGATACGCAGTATTTT.

The V gene is TRBV6-5, the J gene TRBJ1-5, with D maybe TRBD1 (5 bases). V dropped 7 bases and J dropped 4 bases, with 14 bases sitting between them. Germline CDR1 reads MNHEY; CDR2 reads SVGAGI. This CDR3 is built from 14 residues. The CDR3 DNA reads as TGTGCCAGCACCAACCACGGGGGGAATCAGCCCCAGCATTTT. It specifies CASTNHGGNQPQHF.

This CDR3 is CSARTGGYGEQYF. The CDR3 coding sequence is TGCAGCGCCCGGACAGGGGGCTACGGCGAGCAGTACTTC. The rearrangement joins TRBV29-1 to TRBJ2-7; TRBD1 matches 11 bases. The length of the CDR3 is 13 residues. From germline, CDR1 is SQVTM and CDR2 ANQGSEA. The junction had 8 bases not matched to a gene; V was cut back by 7 bases and J by 6 bases.

The rearrangement uses TRBV25-1 and TRBJ2-2, with a weak D call TRBD2 (5 bases). From germline, CDR1 is MGHDK and CDR2 SYGVNS. The V gene lost 8 bases and the J gene lost 1 base, with 11 bases spanning the gap. This CDR3 contains 14 residues. CDR3 protein: CASGGRGNTGELFF. As DNA, the CDR3 is TGTGCCAGCGGAGGCCGGGGGAACACCGGGGAGCTGTTTTTT.

The chain employs TRBV6-1 and TRBJ1-1; D perhaps matches TRBD1 (5 bases). CDR1 is MNHNS, CDR2 SASEGT, per germline. The CDR3 loop spans 14 amino acids. The V gene lost 3 bases and the J gene lost 5 bases, with 13 bases spanning the gap. The CDR3 DNA is TGTGCCAGCAGTGAGACAACAGGCCGGACTGAAGCTTTCTTT. Its translation: CASSETTGRTEAFF.

V gene TRBV6-1 combines with J gene TRBJ1-2, with D maybe TRBD1 (6 bases). CDR3 length: 12 amino acids. CDR1 and CDR2 (germline): MNHNS, SASEGT. The ends were cut back, 6 bases at V and 7 bases at J, with 12 bases in the middle. The CDR3 nucleotides are TGTGCCAGCAGATCGACAGGCGGTGGCTACACCTTC. It codes for CASRSTGGGYTF.

The chain couples TRBV28 to TRBJ1-5; D is perhaps TRBD1 (6 bases). Germline CDR1 reads MDHEN; CDR2 reads SYDVKM. V shed 4 bases and J shed 0 bases, with 13 bases lying between them. The CDR3 is 16 residues long. As DNA, the CDR3 is TGTGCCAGCAGTTCGGACAGCCTTAATAGCAATCAGCCCCAGCATTTT. Encoded protein: CASSSDSLNSNQPQHF. The whole variable domain, remainder taken from reference TRBV28 and TRBJ1-5, is DVKVTQSSRYLVKRTGEKVFLECVQDMDHENMFWYRQDPGLGLRLIYFSYDVKMKEKGDIPEGYSVSREKKERFSLILESASTNQTSMYLCASSSDSLNSNQPQHFGDGTRLSIL.

This clone is labeled medium-sized. The gene calls are TRBV11-2 and TRBJ1-1; D ambiguous. CDR1 and CDR2 from the germline V gene are SGHAT and FQNNGV. Trimming removed 7 bases from V and 3 bases from J, with 6 bases in between. CDR3 length: 11 amino acids. CDR3 region: CASTPYTEAFF. The CDR3 coding sequence is TGTGCCAGCACCCCGTACACTGAAGCTTTCTTT.

There are a few counts of this clone. This rearrangement joins TRBV5-4 to TRBJ2-5; 12 nucleotides agree with TRBD2. The V and J ends lost 2 bases and 2 bases, in that order; junction bases with no gene match: 10. The CDR3 totals 18 residues. Germline CDR1 and CDR2: SGHNT and YYREEE (reference sequence). CDR3 bases: TGTGCCAGCAGCTTTCAGACTAGCGGGGGAAGGGGACAAGAGACCCAGTACTTC. As protein: CASSFQTSGGRGQETQYF.

V gene TRBV20-1 combines with J gene TRBJ2-7; D uncertain. The germline gives CDR1 DFQATT, CDR2 SNEGSKA (reference sequence). The CDR3 covers 11 residues. The CDR3 region has the DNA TGCAGCGCGAAGTTCGGCTACGAGCAGTACTTC. Its protein product is CSAKFGYEQYF.

The genes are TRBV30 and TRBJ1-2; no reliable D call. The CDR3 has 13 residues. The V gene's germline CDR1 is GTSNPN and CDR2 SVGIG (reference sequence). V lost 6 bases and J lost 7, with 18 bases in between. The CDR3 DNA follows: TGTGCCTGTACCCCTGCAGGTTATGGTGGCTACACCTTC. It yields the protein CACTPAGYGGYTF.

The J gene is TRBJ1-1, the V gene TRBV29-1; no clear D. Germline lookup yields CDR1 SQVTM and CDR2 ANQGSEA. The V end lost 7 bases, the J end lost 1 base, and 13 bases lay between the germline ends. This CDR3 comprises 13 residues. Here the CDR3 reads CSAGAASNTEAFF. In nucleotides, the CDR3 is TGCAGCGCTGGCGCAGCGTCGAACACTGAAGCTTTCTTT.

This clone was counted only a few times. V and J are TRBV4-1 and TRBJ1-1, with 8 positions matching TRBD1. Unmatched junction bases numbered 9, after V lost 5 bases and J lost 4 bases. The germline gives CDR1 MGHRA, CDR2 YSYEKL. The CDR3 is 15 residues long. The CDR3 DNA reads as TGCGCCAGCAGCTACAGGGGGGGCTCCGGCACTGAAGCTTTCTTT. Its translation is CASSYRGGSGTEAFF.

Remarks on this clone: A read error may account for a junction end that differs from germline. The J gene is TRBJ2-3, the V gene TRBV7-7; 10 bases align to TRBD2. Germline V gene sequence: CDR1 SSHAT, CDR2 FNYEAQ (reference sequence). The CDR3 is 15 residues long. The CDR3 loop reads CASSLAGGSTDTQYF. The CDR3 DNA follows: TGTGCTAGCAGCTTAGCGGGAGGCAGCACAGATACGCAGTATTTT.

This rearrangement joins TRBV19 to TRBJ2-7, with 7 bases matching TRBD1. This CDR3 is 14 amino acids long. V gave up 4 bases and J gave up 4 bases; unmatched junction bases: 7. The germline CDR1 and CDR2 sequences are LNHDA and SQIVND (reference sequence). In DNA, the CDR3 is TGTGCCAGTAGTAACGACAGGGCCCCTTACGAGCAGTACTTC. The encoded protein is CASSNDRAPYEQYF.

This clone was seen only once. This chain links TRBV6-6 with TRBJ1-2; D call uncertain. The CDR3 runs to 12 residues. The germline gives CDR1 MNHNY, CDR2 SVGAGI (reference sequence). V lost 7 bases, J lost 8 bases, and 14 bases lay in between. The CDR3 DNA follows: TGTGCCAGCAACGAGGGCAGAAGAGGCTACACCTTC. It specifies CASNEGRRGYTF.

The chain combines TRBV19 with TRBJ1-5; 12 bases align to TRBD1. Germline values: CDR1 LNHDA, CDR2 SQIVND (reference sequence). The CDR3 has 15 residues. The V and J ends lost 6 bases and 6 bases, in that order; junction bases with no gene match: 6. The CDR3 sequence: CASRSGTGGIQPQHF. The CDR3 coding sequence is TGTGCCAGTAGGTCTGGGACAGGGGGCATTCAGCCCCAGCATTTT. The full variable domain, completed using reference TRBV19 and TRBJ1-5, is DGGITQSPKYLFRKEGQNVTLSCEQNLNHDAMYWYRQDPGQGLRLIYYSQIVNDFQKGDIAEGYSVSREKKESFPLTVTSAQKNPTAFYLCASRSGTGGIQPQHFGDGTRLSIL.

This clone has only a few counts. The chain recombines TRBV18 with TRBJ1-1; D not certain. V lost 1 base to trimming and J lost 5 bases, with 14 bases between them. There are 15 residues in the CDR3. From germline, CDR1 is KGHSH and CDR2 LQKENI. The CDR3 DNA reads as TGTGCCAGCTCACCACTGGAGGGAGGAAAGACTGAAGCTTTCTTT. It specifies CASSPLEGGKTEAFF.